The present entry profiles one TCR beta chain with its context. The study reverse transcribed the entire isolated RNA, so it sequenced expressed TCRB transcripts. An average of around 3.9 million reads was obtained for naive, central memory and regulatory T cell samples. Only in-frame clones appear in the TCRdb table, and some are missing; sequencing was by immunoSEQ multiplex PCR. Here the sample spans under 400,000 clones, around 15% being singletons. This sample is part of a study of beta chain features in type 1 diabetes. The germline CDR1 and CDR2 sequences are SNHLY and FYNNEI. After removal of 7 bases from V and 8 bases from J, the junction contained 8 bases not matched to a gene. The CDR3 has 13 residues.

This receptor was identified in a young man in good health. The material sequenced was central memory CD4+ T cells from blood. The chain joins TRBV2 to TRBJ1-2; 9 bases fit TRBD1. The CDR3 reads CASTRTGDKGYTF. The CDR3 bases are TGTGCCAGCACCCGGACAGGGGATAAAGGCTACACCTTC.